These 14 T cell receptor beta chains originate from one sample sequenced in a study of blood T cell repertoires in COVID-19. The table came from immunoSEQ multiplex PCR; TCRdb's copy has only in-frame clones and leaves some out. The data contain roughly 160,000 clones, 65% to 85% of them singletons. The sample was peripheral blood. The receptors shown here come from a woman aged 70-85 years who had recovered from COVID-19.

This rearrangement joins TRBV27 to TRBJ2-6; 7 bases line up with TRBD2. Germline assignment: CDR1 MNHEY and CDR2 SMNVEV (reference sequence). This CDR3 spans 17 amino acids. Trimming at V came to 3 bases and at J to 0 bases, leaving 5 bases not matched to a gene. The CDR3 here is CASSFLAALSGANVLTF. CDR3 in DNA: TGTGCCAGCAGTTTCCTAGCGGCACTCTCTGGGGCCAACGTCCTGACTTTC.

V is TRBV9 and J is TRBJ1-4, with D unresolved. V was clipped by 2 bases and J by 7 bases, with 18 bases between them. Germline lookup yields CDR1 SGDLS and CDR2 YYNGEE. The CDR3 sequence is 16 residues long. CDR3 DNA: TGTGCCAGCAGCGTCCGCAGCCAGCCTTCGGGTGAAAAACTGTTTTTT. Its protein is CASSVRSQPSGEKLFF.

The rearrangement joins TRBV5-6 to TRBJ1-3; D remains unclear. Germline loops: CDR1 SGHDT, CDR2 YYEEEE. This CDR3 spans 15 amino acids. Trimming stripped 4 bases from V and 2 bases from J, with 13 bases between. Written as DNA, the CDR3 is TGTGCCAGCAGCCCCGGGGTTTCCCCTGGAAACACCATATATTTT. Its protein is CASSPGVSPGNTIYF.

This chain connects TRBV7-9 to TRBJ2-1; TRBD1 agrees at 9 bases. The CDR3 is made up of 15 amino acids. V was pared by 3 bases and J by 8 bases, with 8 bases of the junction left unmatched. Germline V gene lookup returns CDR1 SEHNR and CDR2 FQNEAQ (reference sequence). The CDR3 DNA reads as TGTGCCAGCAGCTTTCCCGGGACAGGGCCGGATGAGCAGTTCTTC. Translation gives CASSFPGTGPDEQFF.

This sequence joins TRBV4-2 and TRBJ1-2; weak D call: TRBD1 (5 bases). Trimming shortened V by 1 base and J by 6 bases, and 12 bases separated the two germline ends. The CDR3 has 14 amino acids. Per germline, CDR1 LGHNA and CDR2 YNFKEQ. CDR3 bases: TGTGCCAGCAGCCAAGGTGGATGGGGCAATGGCTACACCTTC. This encodes CASSQGGWGNGYTF.

This rearrangement joins TRBV4-3 to TRBJ1-2, with D perhaps matching TRBD1 (6 bases). Germline values: CDR1 LGHNA, CDR2 YSLEER. The ends were cut back, 4 bases at V and 0 bases at J, with 12 bases in the middle. There are 15 residues in the CDR3. CDR3 amino acids: CASSRAGGPNYGYTF. In DNA form, the CDR3 reads TGCGCCAGCAGCCGGGCGGGGGGGCCTAACTATGGCTACACCTTC.

This clone appeared a single time. The J gene is TRBJ1-2, the V gene TRBV28; D uncertain. Trimming pared 5 bases from V and 0 bases from J, leaving 10 bases between. Germline V lookup: CDR1 MDHEN, CDR2 SYDVKM. This CDR3 has 14 residues. The CDR3 sequence: CASSPLGPNYGYTF. CDR3 nucleotides: TGTGCCAGCAGTCCCCTGGGCCCTAACTATGGCTACACCTTC.

This clone has more than one count but fewer than ten. V usage is TRBV5-1 and J usage is TRBJ2-7; 9 bases map to TRBD2. The CDR3 spans 14 residues. With 5 bases clipped from V and 6 bases from J, the junction kept 9 bases outside the gene matches. Germline CDR1 SGHRS, CDR2 YFSETQ. The CDR3 spells CASRPGLAPGEQYF. DNA for the CDR3: TGCGCCAGCAGACCGGGACTAGCCCCGGGCGAGCAGTACTTC.

This clone has just a few counts. The chain carries TRBV4-1 and TRBJ2-7, with a possible D match to TRBD2 (6 bases). V lost 1 base, J lost 4 bases, and 20 bases lay in between. The germline gives CDR1 MGHRA, CDR2 YSYEKL. The CDR3 sequence is 17 residues long. The CDR3 region has the DNA TGCGCCAGCAGCCAAGGGGGGGTAAGAGGCCCTTTTTACGAGCAGTACTTC. As protein: CASSQGGVRGPFYEQYF.

This clone was counted ten times or more. The rearrangement uses TRBV6-5 and TRBJ2-1; 9 positions agree with TRBD2. Losses at the gene ends were 10 bases for V and 3 bases for J; bases not matched to a gene: 10. CDR3 length equals 15 residues. Germline loops: CDR1 MNHEY, CDR2 SVGAGI. The CDR3 loop is CATRGSTSGYNEQFF. The CDR3 DNA sequence: TGTGCCACCAGGGGATCGACTAGCGGCTACAATGAGCAGTTCTTC.

The rearrangement uses TRBV11-2 and TRBJ2-5; 9 bases match TRBD1. J was trimmed by 5 bases and V by 5 bases; bases with no gene match: 9. Germline V gene sequence: CDR1 SGHAT, CDR2 FQNNGV. The CDR3 contains 15 residues. The CDR3: CASSRGQGIKETQYF. CDR3 sequence (DNA): TGTGCCAGCAGCCGCGGACAGGGGATTAAGGAGACCCAGTACTTC.

This chain joins TRBV30 and TRBJ1-6; TRBD1 might be the D (6 bases). V lost 3 bases and J lost 4, with 19 bases in between. The CDR3 is 17 amino acids. Looked up from germline, CDR1 is GTSNPN and CDR2 is SVGIG (reference sequence). The CDR3 DNA is TGTGCCTGGAGCCGGGCGGGGGCAACCGCTTATAATTCACCCCTCCACTTT. It encodes CAWSRAGATAYNSPLHF.

V is TRBV19 and J is TRBJ1-1; 9 nucleotides match TRBD1. The germline V gene has CDR1 LNHDA and CDR2 SQIVND (reference sequence). Trimming removed 5 bases from V and 3 bases from J; junction bases left unmatched: 7. The CDR3 loop spans 15 amino acids. The DNA of the CDR3 is TGTGCCAGTAGTCTGGGACAGGGTTGGGACACTGAAGCTTTCTTT. This gives the protein CASSLGQGWDTEAFF.

This clone has just one count. The V gene is TRBV3-1 (or the pseudogene TRBV3-2), the J gene TRBJ1-3, with D unclear. The ends were cut back, 0 bases at V and 0 bases at J, with 3 bases in the middle. Per germline, CDR1 LGHDT and CDR2 YNNKEL (reference sequence). The CDR3 covers 14 residues. The CDR3 region has the DNA TGTGCCAGCAGCCAAGATAGCTCTGGAAACACCATATATTTT. Encoded protein: CASSQDSSGNTIYF.